The TCR beta chain under discussion was sequenced for a study of T cell repertoires in cytomegalovirus infection. Whole-study context: Shared public TCR beta signatures pointed to both CMV infection and a matching HLA type. Study findings and constraints: Pooled public TCR beta family frequency picked out CMV carriers with the relevant HLA.

MiXCR was run by TCRdb on the reads, yielding one entry per CDR3 protein. There are 100,000 or so distinct CDR3 sequences in the sample; around 40% occur only once, and about three quarters lies in the top ten. Germline lookup yields CDR1 MNHEY and CDR2 SVGEGT. This CDR3 spans 17 amino acids. V was pared by 2 bases and J by 1 base, with 8 bases of the junction left unmatched. A single count supports this clonotype. Its antigen is as yet unknown. The sequencing used CD8+ T cells from cultured PBMCs, collected from culture after CMV antigen stimulation. This chain uses TRBV6-2 or TRBV6-3 with TRBJ2-1; the match to TRBD2 covers 7 bases. The source of this sequence is a human donor in good health (CMV status not recorded). Some clones in this sample may be carry-over from other donors' samples. CDR3 in DNA: TGTGCCAGCAGTTACATATGGGAGGGAATGTCCTACAATGAGCAGTTCTTC. Residues: CASSYIWEGMSYNEQFF.